The 22 T cell receptor beta chains given below trace back to one sample, sequenced in a study of shared clonotypes between healthy human individuals. Clones were read by immunoSEQ multiplex PCR, and TCRdb kept only the in-frame ones, dropping some. Seen here are 800,000 to 1,200,000 clones, more than 75% observed once, and the top ten hold roughly 0.56%. Material for sequencing was memory CD4+ T cells from PBMCs. As to subset: CD45RA-negative fraction. The source of these receptors is a man aged 18 to 35 in good health. Some clones in this sample may be carry-over from other donors' samples.

The V gene is TRBV28, the J gene TRBJ1-4, with D perhaps TRBD1 (6 bases). The V gene's germline CDR1 is MDHEN and CDR2 SYDVKM. V shed 6 bases and J shed 8 bases, with 16 bases lying between them. The CDR3 is 14 amino acids. The DNA for the CDR3 is TGTGCCAGCAGGGAACAGGGTTTCGGGGAAAAACTGTTTTTT. It encodes CASREQGFGEKLFF. Variable domain in full (rest from reference TRBV28 and TRBJ1-4): DVKVTQSSRYLVKRTGEKVFLECVQDMDHENMFWYRQDPGLGLRLIYFSYDVKMKEKGDIPEGYSVSREKKERFSLILESASTNQTSMYLCASREQGFGEKLFFGSGTQLSVL.

This chain uses TRBV19 with TRBJ2-1, with 9 positions matching TRBD1. CDR1 and CDR2 from the germline V gene are LNHDA and SQIVND (reference sequence). This CDR3 spans 15 amino acids. V trimming: 6 bases; J trimming: 3 bases; junction bases outside the gene matches: 6. CDR3 sequence (DNA): TGTGCCAGTAGAGACGGACAGGGGTACTACAATGAGCAGTTCTTC. Encoded protein: CASRDGQGYYNEQFF. Full variable domain (remainder filled in from reference TRBV19 and TRBJ2-1): DGGITQSPKYLFRKEGQNVTLSCEQNLNHDAMYWYRQDPGQGLRLIYYSQIVNDFQKGDIAEGYSVSREKKESFPLTVTSAQKNPTAFYLCASRDGQGYYNEQFFGPGTRLTVL.

The rearrangement uses TRBV7-9 and TRBJ2-1, with 8 bases identical to TRBD2. Germline assignment: CDR1 SEHNR and CDR2 FQNEAQ (reference sequence). The CDR3 is 17 residues long. The ends lost 5 bases at V and 2 bases at J; junction bases unmatched: 11. The CDR3, as DNA: TGTGCCAGCAGCCCAATGAGCGGGAGCAGCCCCTACAATGAGCAGTTCTTC. Translated, it gives CASSPMSGSSPYNEQFF.

The V call is TRBV6-6, the J call TRBJ2-7; TRBD1 matches at 8 bases. This CDR3 comprises 15 residues. The ends lost 7 bases at V and 2 bases at J; junction bases unmatched: 10. Germline V gene sequence: CDR1 MNHNY, CDR2 SVGAGI (reference sequence). In DNA form, the CDR3 reads TGTGCCAGCACCAAACCCCAGGGGGCTACCTACGAGCAGTACTTC. As protein: CASTKPQGATYEQYF.

As to this clone: One end of the junction varies from germline; a read error may be responsible. The chain uses TRBV7-2 and TRBJ2-5, with 11 bases fitting TRBD1. Germline V gene lookup returns CDR1 SGHTA and CDR2 FQGNSA. The CDR3 length is 17 residues. In DNA form, the CDR3 reads TGTGCCAGCACCTTACTTCCGGGACAGGGGGTTGGGGTGACCCAGTACTTC. This encodes CASTLLPGQGVGVTQYF.

The chain combines TRBV2 with TRBJ2-3; 7 bases align to TRBD2. The CDR3 sequence is 14 residues long. CDR1 is SNHLY and CDR2 is FYNNEI in the germline V gene. Trimming removed 5 bases from V and 6 bases from J; junction bases left unmatched: 8. The CDR3 loop is CASSLAARSDTQYF. The CDR3 DNA follows: TGTGCCAGCAGTCTAGCGGCCCGGTCCGATACGCAGTATTTT.

Turning to this clone: A much larger clonotype is one base distant, so this may be a read error. The sample has other DNA sequences that encode this CDR3 too. The CDR3 spells CASSGQGYEQYF. The CDR3 nucleotides read TGTGCCAGCAGTGGTCAGGGGTACGAGCAGTACTTC. The chain is built from TRBV2 and TRBJ2-5; the D gene is possibly TRBD1 (6 bases). The J call could be wrong; TRBJ2-7 is a better fit for the DNA end. Looked up from germline, CDR1 is SNHLY and CDR2 is FYNNEI. The CDR3 loop spans 12 amino acids.

V usage is TRBV15 and J usage is TRBJ2-7; D remains ambiguous. The V and J ends lost 5 bases and 5 bases respectively, with 13 bases between them. Per germline, CDR1 LNHNV and CDR2 YYDKDF (reference sequence). The CDR3 is 13 residues long. CDR3 DNA: TGTGCCACCAGCGGTCAAAGTTTTAACGAGCAGTACTTC. Protein product: CATSGQSFNEQYF.

This sequence joins TRBV2 and TRBJ2-7, with a tentative D call TRBD1 (5 bases). V was trimmed by 2 bases and J by 1 base, leaving 9 bases between them. Germline assignment: CDR1 SNHLY and CDR2 FYNNEI. The CDR3 runs to 14 residues. CDR3 sequence (DNA): TGTGCCAGCAGTGAAACGGACACATCCTACGAGCAGTACTTC. As protein: CASSETDTSYEQYF.

V gene TRBV6-5 combines with J gene TRBJ2-3; unclear D gene. The CDR3 sequence is 12 residues long. Trimming pared 9 bases from V and 2 bases from J, leaving 9 bases between. The germline CDR1 and CDR2 sequences are MNHEY and SVGAGI. This chain's CDR3 is CASGVTTDTQYF. The DNA for the CDR3 is TGTGCCAGTGGCGTTACCACAGATACGCAGTATTTT.

The chain links TRBV2 to TRBJ1-5; D not resolved. The CDR3 contains 15 residues. Germline CDR1 is SNHLY and CDR2 is FYNNEI. V lost 6 bases, J lost 2 bases, and 14 bases lay in between. CDR3 loop: CASSRGSAGNQPQHF. The CDR3 nucleotides read TGTGCCAGCAGCAGAGGGTCCGCTGGCAATCAGCCCCAGCATTTT.

The gene calls are TRBV7-6 and TRBJ2-5; TRBD1 agrees at 10 bases. CDR3 size: 17 residues. The trim removed 5 bases at V and 5 bases at J, leaving 14 bases unmatched. Germline V gene lookup returns CDR1 SGHVS and CDR2 FNYEAQ. CDR3 in amino acids: CASSNAAWTGGGETQYF. The CDR3 nucleotides read TGTGCCAGCAGCAACGCTGCCTGGACAGGGGGAGGGGAGACCCAGTACTTC.

In this sample, this clone turned up a few times. The J gene is TRBJ2-1, the V gene TRBV11-2; D uncertain. Trimming pared 5 bases from V and 8 bases from J, leaving 7 bases between. CDR1 and CDR2 (germline): SGHAT, FQNNGV. The CDR3 contains 11 residues. CDR3 amino acids: CASSQFHEQFF. The CDR3 DNA sequence: TGTGCCAGCAGCCAGTTCCATGAGCAGTTCTTC. The entire variable domain, with the rest obtained from reference TRBV11-2 and TRBJ2-1, is as follows: EAGVAQSPRYKIIEKRQSVAFWCNPISGHATLYWYQQILGQGPKLLIQFQNNGVVDDSQLPKDRFSAERLKGVDSTLKIQPAKLEDSAVYLCASSQFHEQFFGPGTRLTVL.

The chain couples TRBV4-2 to TRBJ2-2; D remains ambiguous. This CDR3 has 15 residues. CDR1 and CDR2 (germline): LGHNA, YNFKEQ. V lost 0 bases and J 0 bases, leaving 5 bases between the germline ends. The CDR3 loop reads CASSQETSNTGELFF. CDR3 DNA: TGTGCCAGCAGCCAAGAGACTTCGAACACCGGGGAGCTGTTTTTT.

The gene calls are TRBV9 and TRBJ2-3, with D tentatively TRBD2 (7 bases). Trimming removed 4 bases from V and 5 bases from J, with 23 bases in between. This CDR3 contains 17 residues. CDR1 and CDR2 (germline): SGDLS, YYNGEE. CDR3 in DNA: TGTGCCAGCAGCCCAACCACCCGGGGGGCGGGGGAAGATACGCAGTATTTT. It translates to CASSPTTRGAGEDTQYF.

The chain joins TRBV20-1 to TRBJ2-1, with D perhaps matching TRBD1 or TRBD2 (5 bases each). The length of the CDR3 is 10 residues. Deletions cut 8 bases from V and 7 bases from J, with 9 bases between. Germline-derived CDR1 and CDR2 are DFQATT and SNEGSKA (reference sequence). The CDR3 loop is CSPWGNEQFF. CDR3 nucleotides: TGCAGTCCCTGGGGGAATGAGCAGTTCTTC.

V and J are TRBV7-9 and TRBJ1-2, with TRBD1 as a possible D gene (5 bases). V dropped 5 bases and J dropped 3 bases, with 13 bases sitting between them. The CDR3 extends over 14 amino acids. Germline values: CDR1 SEHNR, CDR2 FQNEAQ (reference sequence). CDR3 bases: TGTGCCAGCAGCCTCGGGGGGGATGACTATGGCTACACCTTC. Residues: CASSLGGDDYGYTF.

This sequence joins TRBV5-1 and TRBJ2-2; 10 bases match TRBD2. Per germline, CDR1 SGHRS and CDR2 YFSETQ. CDR3 size: 15 residues. The ends lost 4 bases at V and 6 bases at J; junction bases unmatched: 6. In DNA, the CDR3 is TGCGCCAGCAGCCCACTAGCGGGATCCGCCGGGGAGCTGTTTTTT. Residues: CASSPLAGSAGELFF.

The chain uses TRBV7-6 and TRBJ2-1, with D possibly matching TRBD2 (5 bases). V lost 4 bases and J 5 bases, leaving 18 bases between the germline ends. This CDR3 region has 16 residues. Germline-derived CDR1 and CDR2 are SGHVS and FNYEAQ. The CDR3 reads CASSSQAAGINNEQFF. Here the CDR3 DNA reads TGTGCCAGCAGCTCCCAGGCGGCGGGTATAAACAATGAGCAGTTCTTC. Variable domain in full (rest from reference TRBV7-6 and TRBJ2-1): GAGVSQSPRYKVTKRGQDVALRCDPISGHVSLYWYRQALGQGPEFLTYFNYEAQQDKSGLPNDRFSAERPEGSISTLTIQRTEQRDSAMYRCASSSQAAGINNEQFFGPGTRLTVL.

This clone showed up just a few times. J is TRBJ1-1 and V is TRBV4-1; no clear D gene. Trimming removed 1 base from V and 5 bases from J, with 11 bases in between. Germline lookup yields CDR1 MGHRA and CDR2 YSYEKL. The CDR3 is made up of 14 amino acids. DNA for the CDR3: TGCGCCAGCAGCCAAGGCCTGGCGTTGACTGAAGCTTTCTTT. This translates into CASSQGLALTEAFF.

Concerning this clone: The same CDR3 is also encoded by other DNA sequences in this sample. The rearrangement uses TRBV6-5 and TRBJ2-5, with unresolved D. V was clipped by 2 bases and J by 5 bases, with 9 bases between them. The length of the CDR3 is 13 residues. The germline V gene has CDR1 MNHEY and CDR2 SVGAGI. This CDR3 reads CASSYPGAETQYF. CDR3 DNA sequence: TGTGCCAGCAGTTACCCGGGCGCTGAGACCCAGTACTTC.

Points on this clone: At the DNA level, this CDR3 is encoded by other sequences in the same sample as well. V usage is TRBV18 and J usage is TRBJ2-2, with D perhaps TRBD1 (5 bases). This CDR3 region has 14 residues. With 3 bases removed from V and 4 bases from J, the gap between germline ends came to 9 bases. Germline V gene sequence: CDR1 KGHSH, CDR2 LQKENI. CDR3 protein: CASSPNQGTGELFF. CDR3 bases: TGTGCCAGCTCACCGAATCAGGGCACCGGGGAGCTGTTTTTT.